The rows below give T cell receptor beta chains drawn from one sample of a study of T cell changes during pregnancy in multiple sclerosis. Profiling relied on immunoSEQ multiplex PCR, and the TCRdb table lists in-frame clones only, not all of them. The sample has some 60,000 clones, under 95% seen once. Source: peripheral blood, taken after pregnancy. These receptors were collected from a female donor in good health, enrolled as a control in a pregnancy study. The CDR3 runs from the conserved cysteine through the conserved F or W. The D gene is left open where the match is weak. Expanded clones get a size class; other rows say once, few or many, or leave the size out.

v_gene	j_gene	d_gene	abundance	CDR3nt	CDR3aa
TRBV7-2	TRBJ2-1	NA	NA	TGTGCCAGCAGCTTAGGACTAGCCTACAATGAGCAGTTCTTC	CASSLGLAYNEQFF
TRBV28	TRBJ2-7	TRBD2	NA	TGTGCCAGCAGGGGGACTAGCGGGAGTAGCTCCTACGAGCAGTACTTC	CASRGTSGSSSYEQYF
TRBV19	TRBJ1-1	NA	once	TGTGCCAGTAGCGGGAGCCCCGAGGGAGCTTTCTTT	CASSGSPEGAFF
TRBV19	TRBJ2-7	TRBD2	NA	TGTGCCAGTAGTATTTCGCCTAGCGGGGGGTACGAGCAGTACTTC	CASSISPSGGYEQYF
TRBV6-5	TRBJ1-1	NA	NA	TGTGCCACTGGACAGTTGAGGAACACTGAAGCTTTCTTT	CATGQLRNTEAFF
TRBV5-4	TRBJ1-1	TRBD1	NA	TGTGCCAGCAGTTCCCCCAGGGGGCTGTACACTGAAGCTTTCTTT	CASSSPRGLYTEAFF
TRBV19	TRBJ2-2	NA	NA	TGTGCCAGTACAGGGCACACCGGGGAGCTGTTTTTT	CASTGHTGELFF
TRBV10-3	TRBJ2-5	TRBD2	NA	TGTGCCACGGCACTAGCGGGAGACGAGACCCAGTACTTC	CATALAGDETQYF
TRBV7-7	TRBJ2-7	NA	NA	TGTGCTAGCAGCTTAGCGTACGGGAACCCCTACGAGCAGTACTTC	CASSLAYGNPYEQYF
TRBV5-4	TRBJ1-1	NA	NA	TGTGCCAGCAGCCCGAGCACAGGGAACACTGAAGCTTTCTTT	CASSPSTGNTEAFF
TRBV28	TRBJ2-7	NA	NA	TGTGCCAGCACGGTCGCTAGGCGGGGATACTACGAGCAGTACTTC	CASTVARRGYYEQYF
TRBV7-2	TRBJ2-3	TRBD1	NA	TGTGCCAGCAGCCGGGACAGTGGAGATACGCAGTATTTT	CASSRDSGDTQYF
TRBV6-5	TRBJ1-2	NA	once	TGTGCCAGCAGTTACGCAACTCGGGGCTATGGCTACACCTTC	CASSYATRGYGYTF
TRBV5-1	TRBJ2-4	TRBD2	NA	TGCGCCAGCAGCTTGGAACTAGCGGGTGTAAACATTCAGTACTTC	CASSLELAGVNIQYF
TRBV16	TRBJ1-4	TRBD1	once	TGTGCCAGCAGCCAATCGTCAGGACAGGGTACCGAAAAACTGTTTTTT	CASSQSSGQGTEKLFF
TRBV29-1	TRBJ2-7	TRBD1	NA	TGCAGCGTTGGTTACAACAGGGGGCCAGGCTACGAGCAGTACTTC	CSVGYNRGPGYEQYF
TRBV19	TRBJ2-3	NA	NA	TGTGCCAGTAGACCGATTGGCAACACAGATACGCAGTATTTT	CASRPIGNTDTQYF
TRBV11-3	TRBJ2-7	TRBD2	NA	TGTGCCAGCAGCTTCGGGGGGACTAGCGGCGTGCAGTACTTC	CASSFGGTSGVQYF
TRBV6-1	TRBJ1-5	NA	NA	TGTGCCAGCAGTGAAGACCCGACAGGAGGCCAGCCCCAGCATTTT	CASSEDPTGGQPQHF
TRBV5-8	TRBJ1-4	TRBD1	NA	TGTGCCAGCAGCTGGAACAGGGGGTCTAATGAAAAACTGTTTTTT	CASSWNRGSNEKLFF
TRBV11-2	TRBJ2-1	TRBD2	NA	TGTGCCAGCAGCTATGGACTAGCGGGAGTATATGAGCAGTTCTTC	CASSYGLAGVYEQFF
TRBV5-1	TRBJ2-7	NA	NA	TGCGCCAGCAGCCCACAGGTCCCCTACGAGCAGTACTTC	CASSPQVPYEQYF
TRBV5-1	TRBJ1-1	NA	NA	TGCGCCAGCAGCCTGGGACATGCTAACACTGAAGCTTTCTTT	CASSLGHANTEAFF
TRBV7-9	TRBJ2-4	TRBD1	NA	TGTGCCAGCAGCTTAGCTGGACAGGGTAGAGCCAAAAACATTCAGTACTTC	CASSLAGQGRAKNIQYF
TRBV7-3	TRBJ2-1	NA	NA	TGTGCCAGCAGCTTAAGTCTAGCCCCTAACTCCTACAATGAGCAGTTCTTC	CASSLSLAPNSYNEQFF